Shown below are 7 T cell receptor beta chains from a single sample sequenced in a study of early T cells in non-severe SARS-CoV-2 infection. TCRdb re-analysed the 5' RACE reads in MiXCR, keeping a single row per CDR3 protein. The sample includes about 43,000 distinct CDR3 sequences, approximately 11% of them seen just once. Sequences were obtained from whole blood. These receptor sequences come from an adult who was a healthcare worker with PCR-confirmed SARS-CoV-2 infection or an uninfected control (not recorded which).

In its sample, this clonotype was seen many times. The V and J genes are TRBV7-2 and TRBJ2-7, with 7 bases that match TRBD2. Germline loops: CDR1 SGHTA, CDR2 FQGNSA. Germline trimming cut 4 bases from V and 3 bases from J; bases unmatched to any gene: 12. This CDR3 contains 16 residues. CDR3 sequence: CASSSSYGLVNYEQYF. The DNA for the CDR3 is TGTGCCAGCAGCTCATCGTATGGACTAGTGAACTACGAGCAGTACTTC.

This clonotype was seen at least ten times. V is TRBV6-5 and J is TRBJ2-7; no firm D call. The CDR3 is made up of 13 amino acids. The V gene's germline CDR1 is MNHEY and CDR2 SVGAGI. Trimming took off 5 bases at V and 2 bases at J, with 10 bases between the two ends. CDR3 loop: CASSAVVTYEQYF. CDR3 nucleotide sequence: TGTGCCAGCAGTGCCGTGGTCACCTACGAGCAGTACTTC.

This clonotype has only a few counts. The J gene is TRBJ2-1, the V gene TRBV20-1; D perhaps matches TRBD2 (5 bases). CDR1 is DFQATT, CDR2 SNEGSKA, per germline (reference sequence). Trimming left V 0 bases short and J 4 bases short, with 16 bases between. The CDR3 is 16 residues long. CDR3 sequence reads: CSAREPPRTGYNEQFF. The CDR3 coding sequence is TGCAGTGCTAGAGAACCCCCCAGGACTGGATACAATGAGCAGTTCTTC.

There are many counts of this clonotype. The chain links TRBV20-1 to TRBJ2-5, with TRBD1 matching over 8 bases. CDR1 is DFQATT, CDR2 SNEGSKA, per germline (reference sequence). The CDR3 totals 14 residues. Trimming removed 0 bases from V and 5 bases from J; junction bases left unmatched: 5. The CDR3 sequence: CSARDPRQGETQYF. The CDR3 bases are TGCAGTGCTAGAGACCCCCGACAGGGGGAGACCCAGTACTTC.

The table lists this clonotype with many counts. The chain couples TRBV24-1 to TRBJ2-1, with 9 bases lining up with TRBD2. The V segment lost 4 bases and the J segment 13 bases; nucleotides outside the gene matches: 7. Per the germline V gene, CDR1 is KGHDR and CDR2 is SFDVKD. This CDR3 has 13 residues. The CDR3 DNA sequence: TGTGCCACCAGTGAGGGGACTAGCCGAATCCAGTTCTTC. Translating it yields CATSEGTSRIQFF.

This clonotype was counted a few times. The chain couples TRBV6-1 to TRBJ1-4; weak D call: TRBD1 (6 bases). Trimming pared 0 bases from V and 8 bases from J, leaving 16 bases between. The CDR3 has 16 amino acids. Germline V gene sequence: CDR1 MNHNS, CDR2 SASEGT. CDR3 DNA: TGTGCCAGCAGTGAAGCGATTTGGGCAGGGGAAGAAAAACTGTTTTTT. It yields the protein CASSEAIWAGEEKLFF.

V is TRBV18 and J is TRBJ2-7; 8 bases align to TRBD1. CDR1 and CDR2 from the germline V gene are KGHSH and LQKENI. V was clipped by 6 bases and J by 3 bases; unmatched bases: 13. This CDR3 comprises 16 residues. Here the CDR3 DNA reads TGTGCCAGCTCTGGACAGGGAAGAATTGGTCTCTACGAGCAGTACTTC. It codes for CASSGQGRIGLYEQYF.